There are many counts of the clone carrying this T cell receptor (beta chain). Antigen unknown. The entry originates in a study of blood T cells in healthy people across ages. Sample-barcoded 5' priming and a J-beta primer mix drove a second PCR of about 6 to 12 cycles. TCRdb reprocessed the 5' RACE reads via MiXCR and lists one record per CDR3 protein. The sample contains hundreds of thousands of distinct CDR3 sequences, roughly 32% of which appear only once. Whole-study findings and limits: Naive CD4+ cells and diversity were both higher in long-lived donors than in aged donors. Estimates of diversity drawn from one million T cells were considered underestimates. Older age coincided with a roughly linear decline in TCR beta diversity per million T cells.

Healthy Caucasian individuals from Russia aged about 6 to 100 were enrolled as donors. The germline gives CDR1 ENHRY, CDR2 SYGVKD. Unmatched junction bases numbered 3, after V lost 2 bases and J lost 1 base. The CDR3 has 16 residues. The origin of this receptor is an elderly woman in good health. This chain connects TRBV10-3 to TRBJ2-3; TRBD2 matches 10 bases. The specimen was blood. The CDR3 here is CAISETSGEGTDTQYF. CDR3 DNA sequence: TGTGCCATCAGTGAGACTAGCGGGGAGGGCACAGATACGCAGTATTTT.